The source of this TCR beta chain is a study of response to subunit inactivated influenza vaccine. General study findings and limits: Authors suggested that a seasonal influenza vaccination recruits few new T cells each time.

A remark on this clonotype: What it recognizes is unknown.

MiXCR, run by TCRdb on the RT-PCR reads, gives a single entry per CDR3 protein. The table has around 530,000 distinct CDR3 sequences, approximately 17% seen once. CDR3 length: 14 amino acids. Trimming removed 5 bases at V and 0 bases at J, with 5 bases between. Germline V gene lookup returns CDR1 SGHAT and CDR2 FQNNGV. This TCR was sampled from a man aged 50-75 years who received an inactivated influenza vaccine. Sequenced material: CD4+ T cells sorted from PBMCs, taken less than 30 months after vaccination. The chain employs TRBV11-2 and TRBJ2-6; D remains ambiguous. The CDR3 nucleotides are TGTGCCAGCAGCGATAGCTCTGGGGCCAACGTCCTGACTTTC. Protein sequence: CASSDSSGANVLTF.